These T cell receptor beta chains were read from a single sample in a study of blood T cell repertoires in COVID-19. Clones were read by immunoSEQ multiplex PCR, and TCRdb kept only the in-frame ones, dropping some. The sample includes approximately 89,000 clones, about 77% of them seen just once. Material for sequencing was peripheral blood. These TCRs come from a man between 65 and 79 years old with COVID-19, enrolled during active disease. Both conserved end residues are part of each CDR3.

V: TRBV7-8; CDR3: CASSLVQGGYGYTF
V: TRBV24-1; CDR3: CATSDLRLAGERGELFF
V: TRBV6-2/TRBV6-3; CDR3: CASSYPRLARYQETQYF
V: TRBV7-9; CDR3: CASSTGTIYNEQFF
V: TRBV4-1; CDR3: CASSQDAASSYNEQFF
V: TRBV24-1; CDR3: CATSDSGTGTDQHF
V: TRBV6-6; CDR3: CASSLGQGSYGYTF
V: TRBV28; CDR3: CASSSPGQGEYEQYF
V: TRBV4-3; CDR3: CASSPKGLAGGTSSTDTQYF
V: TRBV2; CDR3: CASSVTGKTNYGYTF
V: TRBV3-1/TRBV3-2; CDR3: CASSQDMGSRTDTQYF
V: TRBV19; CDR3: CASSIDAAYRNQPQHF
V: TRBV7-9; CDR3: CASSLALALSYNEQFF
V: TRBV6-2/TRBV6-3; CDR3: CASSYSAGGSGNQPQHF
V: TRBV5-4; CDR3: CASSLGATGKEPQHF
V: TRBV6-6; CDR3: CASSLPGQDEQFF
V: TRBV5-6; CDR3: CASSSSIQTNEKLFF
V: TRBV7-9; CDR3: CASSLGFGWHHF
V: TRBV7-2; CDR3: CASSPQGSSYEQYF
V: TRBV20-1; CDR3: CSASRQGGQPQHF
V: TRBV7-2; CDR3: CASSLEQGFNYGYTF
V: TRBV11-3; CDR3: CASSSHTGIVSYEQYF
V: TRBV5-4; CDR3: CASSPTQGRETQYF
V: TRBV7-2; CDR3: CASSLAVEEGRYTF
V: TRBV25-1; CDR3: CASSPGDRTQETQYF
V: TRBV3-1/TRBV3-2; CDR3: CASSQDMNTEAFF
V: TRBV30; CDR3: CAWSSGIPYEQYF
V: TRBV19; CDR3: CASTNARTALTGELFF
V: TRBV7-3; CDR3: CASSLILAGYNEQFF
V: TRBV6-5; CDR3: CASSYTGVGAFF
V: TRBV4-3; CDR3: CASSQDRTGGAFF
V: TRBV20-1; CDR3: CSASGENRGRWTEAFF
V: TRBV19; CDR3: CASSTPSGDNQPQHF
V: TRBV28; CDR3: CASSLFPKLLAKNIQYF
V: TRBV5-1; CDR3: CASSSEGLSSGSPTDTQYF
V: TRBV19; CDR3: CASSPDFYEQYF
V: TRBV7-9; CDR3: CASSLGVPTGRYTDTQYF
V: TRBV4-1; CDR3: CASSQPGQRQVAQYF
V: TRBV5-1; CDR3: CASQDRESGYGYTF
V: TRBV19; CDR3: CASSIRGTEYGYTF
V: TRBV9; CDR3: CASSPWTANSGNTIYF